This entry lists 29 T cell receptor beta chains sequenced from one sample in a study of identical twins (TCRdb year 2016). Library creation used 5' RACE. Instrument on record: Illumina HiSeq 2000. Starting from the raw public reads, TCRdb applied fastp trimming at Q25, assembled clones with MiXCR and retained in-frame beta chains. Identical CDR3 proteins give one entry, which carries the most common genes and DNA. The table for this sample lists about 200,000 distinct CDR3 sequences; about 6.7% of them were counted only once. The top ten clonotypes cover just over 14% of the sample. The same data also went into a second study, on T cells expressing NK-cell markers.

The sample comprised CD8+ T cells sorted from blood. The origin of the receptors is a woman between 18 and 29 years old in good health.

The chain recombines TRBV2 with TRBJ2-7; D might be TRBD2 (5 bases). The V gene's germline CDR1 is SNHLY and CDR2 FYNNEI. V shed 4 bases and J shed 1 base, with 14 bases lying between them. This CDR3 has 15 amino acids. The CDR3 DNA is TGTGCCAGCAGTGCGCAAGCGGTCCCATCCTACGAGCAGTACTTC. Protein product: CASSAQAVPSYEQYF.

This clonotype has at least ten counts. The chain couples TRBV7-9 to TRBJ2-5; a possible D gene is TRBD2 (6 bases). The CDR3 consists of 12 residues. V dropped 7 bases and J dropped 5 bases, with 11 bases sitting between them. From germline, CDR1 is SEHNR and CDR2 FQNEAQ (reference sequence). CDR3 sequence reads: CASTYAGETQYF. CDR3 in DNA: TGTGCCAGCACCTACGCGGGGGAGACCCAGTACTTC.

This clonotype was seen more than once but under ten times. The chain links TRBV20-1 to TRBJ2-7; D gene ambiguous. The V gene lost 2 bases and the J gene lost 0 bases, with 8 bases spanning the gap. The CDR3 runs 13 residues. Germline values: CDR1 DFQATT, CDR2 SNEGSKA (reference sequence). CDR3 bases: TGCAGTGCTAGAAGGACGGACTCCTACGAGCAGTACTTC. Protein product: CSARRTDSYEQYF.

The rearrangement links TRBV19 to TRBJ2-2; TRBD1 agrees at 10 bases. This CDR3 has 16 amino acids. The germline gives CDR1 LNHDA, CDR2 SQIVND (reference sequence). The trim removed 5 bases at V and 4 bases at J, leaving 7 bases unmatched. In DNA form, the CDR3 reads TGTGCCAGTAGTGATAGGACAGGGGGGATCACCGGGGAGCTGTTTTTT. As protein: CASSDRTGGITGELFF.

The chain joins TRBV18 to TRBJ2-1, with 10 nucleotides matching TRBD2. The ends lost 0 bases at V and 4 bases at J; junction bases unmatched: 3. Germline CDR1 is KGHSH and CDR2 is LQKENI. This CDR3 is built from 16 residues. The chain's CDR3 is CASSPPVSGGYNEQFF. The CDR3 DNA follows: TGTGCCAGCTCACCACCGGTTAGCGGGGGGTACAATGAGCAGTTCTTC.

This clonotype showed up just a few times. The chain links TRBV7-9 to TRBJ2-7, with D unresolved. The germline CDR1 and CDR2 sequences are SEHNR and FQNEAQ (reference sequence). The ends were cut back, 1 base at V and 5 bases at J, with 12 bases in the middle. The CDR3 runs 14 residues. CDR3 coding DNA: TGTGCCAGCAGCTTAGGACTCACGCCCAACGAGCAGTACTTC. It codes for CASSLGLTPNEQYF. Filled out from reference TRBV7-9 and TRBJ2-7, the complete variable domain reads DTGVSQNPRHKITKRGQNVTFRCDPISEHNRLYWYRQTLGQGPEFLTYFQNEAQLEKSRLLSDRFSAERPKGSFSTLEIQRTEQGDSAMYLCASSLGLTPNEQYFGPGTRLTVT.

This clonotype was observed a handful of times. The gene calls are TRBV2 and TRBJ2-5; D might be TRBD1 or TRBD2, each matching 5 bases. Germline loops: CDR1 SNHLY, CDR2 FYNNEI. The CDR3 has 13 residues. V was cut by 11 bases and J by 5 bases, with 18 bases left in between. For the CDR3, the DNA is TGTGCCTCCCTGAGAGAGGGGTGGGAGACCCAGTACTTC. The encoded protein is CASLREGWETQYF.

This clonotype was detected ten times or more. The gene calls are TRBV2 and TRBJ1-1; no clear D gene. This CDR3 is 15 amino acids long. V dropped 4 bases and J dropped 1 base, with 13 bases sitting between them. Per the germline V gene, CDR1 is SNHLY and CDR2 is FYNNEI. The CDR3 DNA reads as TGTGCCAGCAGTGCGTGGAACGAGAAGAACACTGAAGCTTTCTTT. Amino acid sequence: CASSAWNEKNTEAFF.

This clonotype was picked up many times. CDR3 DNA sequence: TGTGCCAGCAGTAATACCGGGAGGGGGAATGAGCAGTTCTTC. Protein sequence: CASSNTGRGNEQFF. The rearrangement joins TRBV7-9 to TRBJ2-1, with TRBD2 matching over 8 bases. The V gene end was trimmed by 6 bases and the J gene end by 7 bases; junction bases not matched to a gene: 8. The length of the CDR3 is 14 residues. Germline CDR1 and CDR2: SEHNR and FQNEAQ (reference sequence).

The table lists this clonotype with a few counts. This chain links TRBV5-6 with TRBJ1-1; D not resolved. The V end lost 5 bases, the J end lost 5 bases, and 7 bases lay between the germline ends. This CDR3 region has 11 residues. Germline values: CDR1 SGHDT, CDR2 YYEEEE. The CDR3 region is CASRSGTEAFF. In DNA form, the CDR3 reads TGTGCCAGCAGGAGTGGAACTGAAGCTTTCTTT.

Ten or more counts support this clonotype. The chain recombines TRBV12-3 or TRBV12-4 with TRBJ2-2, with 12 bases aligning to TRBD2. CDR3 length equals 17 residues. Unmatched junction bases numbered 3, after V lost 3 bases and J lost 1 base. The CDR3 bases are TGTGCCAGCAGTTTTGGGACTAGCGGGCGGAACACCGGGGAGCTGTTTTTT. Translated, it gives CASSFGTSGRNTGELFF.

The chain employs TRBV7-9 and TRBJ1-2, with D unresolved. From germline, CDR1 is SEHNR and CDR2 FQNEAQ (reference sequence). The CDR3 is made up of 15 amino acids. V was cut by 5 bases and J by 1 base, with 14 bases left in between. The CDR3 DNA reads as TGTGCCAGCAGCCCTAGCGGAGGGAGTAACTATGGCTACACCTTC. Translation gives CASSPSGGSNYGYTF.

The rearrangement links TRBV5-1 to TRBJ1-4, with 8 bases identical to TRBD1. There are 15 residues in the CDR3. V was pared by 4 bases and J by 1 base, with 3 bases of the junction left unmatched. The V gene's germline CDR1 is SGHRS and CDR2 YFSETQ. The CDR3 reads CASSPQGETNEKLFF. The CDR3 bases are TGCGCCAGCAGCCCACAGGGGGAAACTAATGAAAAACTGTTTTTT.

This clonotype was seen only a few times. V usage is TRBV12-1 and J usage is TRBJ2-5; the D call TRBD1 from the table was never checked on the DNA. TRBV12-1 is shown as a pseudogene. This CDR3 comprises 16 residues. The CDR3: CASSWTRDRGKETQYF. CDR3 sequence (DNA): TGTGCCAGCAGCTGGACCCGGGACAGAGGGAAAGAGACCCAGTACTTC.

The chain is built from TRBV12-3 or TRBV12-4 and TRBJ2-3; D possibly uses TRBD1 or TRBD2 (5 bases each). V lost 5 bases to trimming and J lost 1 base, with 16 bases between them. CDR3 length: 16 residues. CDR3 protein: CASSGEGSVRTDTQYF. The CDR3 nucleotides read TGTGCCAGCAGTGGCGAGGGGAGTGTACGCACAGATACGCAGTATTTT.

This clonotype was picked up many times. The chain recombines TRBV6-6 with TRBJ1-6; no clear D gene. Germline V lookup: CDR1 MNHNY, CDR2 SVGAGI (reference sequence). The CDR3 is 10 amino acids. The ends were cut back, 6 bases at V and 10 bases at J, with 4 bases in the middle. The CDR3 nucleotides read TGTGCCAGCAGCGGATCACCCCTCCACTTT. This codes for CASSGSPLHF.

This clonotype came up a few times. The DNA for the CDR3 is TGTGCCAGCAGCCCTGCTAGCGGGGGGCAGGAAGAGACCCAGTACTTC. Its protein is CASSPASGGQEETQYF. The gene calls are TRBV7-9 and TRBJ2-5; 11 nucleotides match TRBD2. CDR1 and CDR2 from the germline V gene are SEHNR and FQNEAQ (reference sequence). V shed 5 bases and J 3 bases; nucleotides not matched to a gene: 8. The CDR3 is 16 amino acids.

The table lists this clonotype with a few counts. This sequence joins TRBV9 and TRBJ2-1; D tentatively fits TRBD1 or TRBD2 (5 bases each). Germline assignment: CDR1 SGDLS and CDR2 YYNGEE. Between the trimmed V and J ends, which lost 4 bases and 3 bases, there was a span of 11 bases. The CDR3 runs 14 residues. The CDR3 DNA follows: TGTGCCAGCAGCATAGGGGCGGGCTACAATGAGCAGTTCTTC. It yields the protein CASSIGAGYNEQFF. Based on the CDR3 plus reference TRBV9 and TRBJ2-1, the full variable domain is DSGVTQTPKHLITATGQRVTLRCSPRSGDLSVYWYQQSLDQGLQFLIQYYNGEERAKGNILERFSAQQFPDLHSELNLSSLELGDSALYFCASSIGAGYNEQFFGPGTRLTVL.

This clonotype was observed many times. The J gene is TRBJ1-2, the V gene TRBV6-1; D perhaps matches TRBD1 (6 bases). The V and J ends lost 5 bases and 8 bases respectively, with 18 bases between them. From germline, CDR1 is MNHNS and CDR2 SASEGT. This CDR3 is 14 amino acids long. The CDR3 sequence: CASSPQGGGEGYTF. The CDR3 region has the DNA TGTGCCAGCAGTCCCCAAGGGGGTGGAGAAGGCTACACCTTC.

The chain carries TRBV19 and TRBJ2-4, with D tentatively TRBD2 (5 bases). This CDR3 is 16 amino acids long. Germline CDR1 LNHDA, CDR2 SQIVND (reference sequence). Trimming stripped 7 bases from V and 0 bases from J, with 16 bases between. The CDR3 region is CASTRGPNSAKNIQYF. In DNA form, the CDR3 reads TGTGCCAGTACCCGCGGGCCAAATTCAGCCAAAAACATTCAGTACTTC.

This chain joins TRBV10-3 and TRBJ1-1; TRBD1 matches at 10 bases. Germline assignment: CDR1 ENHRY and CDR2 SYGVKD. This CDR3 spans 14 amino acids. Germline trimming cut 0 bases from V and 11 bases from J; bases unmatched to any gene: 6. CDR3 DNA: TGTGCCATCAGTGAGTCGGGGGACAGGGGCGTTGCTTTCTTT. Translating gives CAISESGDRGVAFF.

This clonotype was found a few times. The genes are TRBV19 and TRBJ2-1; 10 nucleotides line up with TRBD2. The J segment lost 4 bases and the V segment lost 3 bases, leaving 3 bases of the junction unmatched. The germline V gene encodes CDR1 LNHDA and CDR2 SQIVND (reference sequence). This CDR3 contains 15 residues. The CDR3 spells CASSISSGGYNEQFF. CDR3 DNA: TGTGCCAGTAGTATTAGTAGCGGGGGGTACAATGAGCAGTTCTTC.

The rearrangement uses TRBV5-5 and TRBJ1-5; no reliable D call. The germline V gene encodes CDR1 SGHKS and CDR2 YYEKEE (reference sequence). Trimming left V 4 bases short and J 6 bases short, with 8 bases between. The CDR3 runs 12 residues. CDR3 DNA sequence: TGTGCCAGCAGCGGGTCAGGTCAGCCCCAGCATTTT. This codes for CASSGSGQPQHF.

This clonotype came up a few times. J is TRBJ2-7 and V is TRBV15, with 8 bases aligning to TRBD2. Germline V gene sequence: CDR1 LNHNV, CDR2 YYDKDF (reference sequence). V was clipped by 1 base and J by 1 base; unmatched bases: 3. The CDR3 is 15 residues long. CDR3 DNA sequence: TGTGCCACCAGCAGAGGAGAGCGGGGGTCCTACGAGCAGTACTTC. It specifies CATSRGERGSYEQYF.

The genes are TRBV20-1 and TRBJ1-1, with TRBD1 matching 8 bases. The J segment lost 3 bases and the V segment lost 2 bases, leaving 11 bases of the junction unmatched. CDR1 and CDR2 (germline): DFQATT, SNEGSKA (reference sequence). The CDR3 extends over 16 amino acids. CDR3 sequence: CSARLPGTGRYTEAFF. CDR3 in DNA: TGCAGTGCTAGATTACCCGGGACAGGACGATACACTGAAGCTTTCTTT.

This clonotype has a count of ten or more. This rearrangement joins TRBV20-1 to TRBJ2-7; 9 bases line up with TRBD1. This CDR3 contains 14 residues. Germline V gene data show CDR1 as DFQATT and CDR2 as SNEGSKA (reference sequence). With V trimmed by 5 bases and J by 4 bases, 9 bases remained unmatched. CDR3 sequence: CSAVPGQGFYEQYF. In nucleotides, the CDR3 is TGCAGTGCTGTTCCGGGACAGGGATTTTACGAGCAGTACTTC.

This clonotype has a handful of counts. The chain joins TRBV3-1 to TRBJ2-1; 7 nucleotides line up with TRBD2. Germline values: CDR1 LGHDT, CDR2 YNNKEL (reference sequence). V trimming: 0 bases; J trimming: 9 bases; junction bases outside the gene matches: 5. This CDR3 has 14 residues. The CDR3 nucleotides are TGTGCCAGCAGCCAAGAATCGGGGGGTATTGAGCAGTTCTTC. This translates into CASSQESGGIEQFF.

The chain carries TRBV5-5 and TRBJ2-3; the D is unclear. Germline V gives CDR1 SGHKS, CDR2 YYEKEE (reference sequence). CDR3 length: 10 amino acids. V dropped 6 bases and J dropped 5 bases, with 4 bases sitting between them. The DNA for the CDR3 is TGTGCCAGCATACTAGATACGCAGTATTTT. Translation gives CASILDTQYF.

This clonotype was counted at least ten times. This chain links TRBV6-2 or TRBV6-3 with TRBJ2-1; 7 bases are a match to TRBD2. Germline CDR1 and CDR2: MNHEY and SVGEGT. The CDR3 loop spans 15 amino acids. The trim removed 5 bases at V and 8 bases at J, leaving 12 bases unmatched. CDR3 nucleotides: TGTGCCAGCAGTCCCGTTGCGGGAGTGGGGCATGAGCAGTTCTTC. Amino acids: CASSPVAGVGHEQFF.